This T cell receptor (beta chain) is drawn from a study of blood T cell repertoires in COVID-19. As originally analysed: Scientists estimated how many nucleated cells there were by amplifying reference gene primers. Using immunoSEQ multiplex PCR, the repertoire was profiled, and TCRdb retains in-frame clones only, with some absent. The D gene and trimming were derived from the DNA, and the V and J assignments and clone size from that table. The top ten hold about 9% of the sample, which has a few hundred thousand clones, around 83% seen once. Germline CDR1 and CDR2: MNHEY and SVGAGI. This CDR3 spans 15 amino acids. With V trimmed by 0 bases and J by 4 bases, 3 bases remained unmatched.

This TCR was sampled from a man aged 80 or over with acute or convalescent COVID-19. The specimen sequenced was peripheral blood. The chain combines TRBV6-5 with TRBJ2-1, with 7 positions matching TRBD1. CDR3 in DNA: TGTGCCAGCAGTTACTCAGGACAGGCATACAATGAGCAGTTCTTC. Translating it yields CASSYSGQAYNEQFF.